These 29 T cell receptor beta chains were all obtained from the same sample, sequenced in a study of beta chain features in type 1 diabetes (dated by TCRdb to the late 2010s). Library creation used the immunoSEQ multiplex PCR assay. All of the isolated RNA was reverse transcribed with the High Capacity cDNA Reverse Transcription Kit, so expressed TCRB transcripts were sequenced. Not all clones reach the TCRdb copy of this immuneACCESS table, which keeps in-frame sequences only. Checked studies attribute under half of the gap to unresolved V genes and leave the rest unexplained. For this sample there are more than 350,000 clones; more than 9.5% appear just once. The top ten hold over 0.035% of the sample. The sample taken for sequencing was naive CD4+ T cells from blood. Reading the label with the study, this specimen's cell subset or site is: true naive CD4+ T cells. The receptors derive from a young woman in good health.

As regards this clone: Other DNA sequences in the sample encode the same CDR3. The V gene is TRBV18, the J gene TRBJ2-1; D unresolved. Germline lookup yields CDR1 KGHSH and CDR2 LQKENI. V was cut by 3 bases and J by 4 bases, with 7 bases left in between. The CDR3 is 13 amino acids. DNA of the CDR3: TGTGCCAGCTCACCCGGTCAGTACAATGAGCAGTTCTTC. Its translation: CASSPGQYNEQFF.

The genes are TRBV12-5 and TRBJ2-3; a weak D match, TRBD2 (5 bases). This CDR3 spans 17 amino acids. The V gene's germline CDR1 is LGHNT and CDR2 FRNRAP. Trimming pared 4 bases from V and 0 bases from J, leaving 17 bases between. The CDR3: CASGSTGKHLSTDTQYF. CDR3 DNA sequence: TGTGCTAGTGGTTCCACGGGGAAGCATCTCAGCACAGATACGCAGTATTTT. Full variable domain (missing parts from reference TRBV12-5 and TRBJ2-3): DARVTQTPRHKVTEMGQEVTMRCQPILGHNTVFWYRQTMMQGLELLAYFRNRAPLDDSGMPKDRFSAEMPDATLATLKIQPSEPRDSAVYFCASGSTGKHLSTDTQYFGPGTRLTVL.

This sequence joins TRBV7-8 and TRBJ2-7, with 8 nucleotides matching TRBD2. The CDR3 consists of 17 residues. V shed 5 bases, J shed 1 base, and the junction held 13 bases outside the gene matches. CDR1 and CDR2 (germline): SGHVS, FQNEAQ. DNA for the CDR3: TGTGCCAGCAGCCCCCAGCCCCGCGGGAGGAAGTCCTACGAGCAGTACTTC. It yields the protein CASSPQPRGRKSYEQYF. The entire variable domain, with the rest obtained from reference TRBV7-8 and TRBJ2-7, is as follows: GAGVSQSPRYKVAKRGQDVALRCDPISGHVSLFWYQQALGQGPEFLTYFQNEAQLDKSGLPSDRFFAERPEGSVSTLKIQRTQQEDSAVYLCASSPQPRGRKSYEQYFGPGTRLTVT.

The rearrangement uses TRBV7-2 and TRBJ2-6; D call uncertain. Trimming stripped 0 bases from V and 0 bases from J, with 9 bases between. Germline V lookup: CDR1 SGHTA, CDR2 FQGNSA. The CDR3 contains 17 residues. The CDR3 region is CASSLASGPSGANVLTF. The DNA for the CDR3 is TGTGCCAGCAGCTTAGCGTCCGGTCCCTCTGGGGCCAACGTCCTGACTTTC.

This sequence joins TRBV19 and TRBJ1-2; TRBD1 matches 7 bases. In germline, CDR1 is LNHDA, CDR2 SQIVND (reference sequence). The CDR3 has 13 amino acids. Trimming took 9 bases from V and 6 from J; bases not matched to a gene: 10. CDR3 in amino acids: CASQRDSLDGYTF. CDR3 sequence (DNA): TGTGCCAGCCAAAGGGACAGCTTGGATGGCTACACCTTC.

This clone turned up a few times. The V and J genes are TRBV18 and TRBJ2-3; 8 nucleotides match TRBD2. From germline, CDR1 is KGHSH and CDR2 LQKENI. V lost 3 bases and J lost 4; bases outside the gene matches: 6. The CDR3 is made up of 15 amino acids. CDR3 amino acids: CASSPPAGASDTQYF. CDR3 DNA sequence: TGTGCCAGCTCACCTCCAGCGGGAGCCTCAGATACGCAGTATTTT.

The chain links TRBV7-8 to TRBJ2-3, with D perhaps TRBD2 (6 bases). CDR3 length: 15 amino acids. V was shortened by 1 base and J by 1 base, with 9 bases between the two germline ends. CDR1 is SGHVS, CDR2 FQNEAQ, per germline. As DNA, the CDR3 is TGTGCCAGCAGCTTAGTAGCGGTTGGCACAGATACGCAGTATTTT. Translated, it gives CASSLVAVGTDTQYF.

The chain links TRBV13 to TRBJ2-7; 7 nucleotides agree with TRBD1. The CDR3 contains 14 residues. Losses at the gene ends were 5 bases for V and 2 bases for J; bases not matched to a gene: 6. The germline gives CDR1 PRHDT, CDR2 FYEKMQ (reference sequence). The CDR3 sequence: CASSPRQGAYEQYF. As DNA, the CDR3 is TGTGCCAGCAGCCCCCGACAGGGCGCCTACGAGCAGTACTTC.

The chain is built from TRBV29-1 and TRBJ2-1; D gene ambiguous. Germline-derived CDR1 and CDR2 are SQVTM and ANQGSEA. The CDR3 has 12 amino acids. The CDR3 DNA is TGCACATCAAAGGACCTAACCAATGAGCAGTTCTTC. Translation: CTSKDLTNEQFF.

The chain has TRBV5-1 and TRBJ2-2, with D unclear. Between the trimmed V and J ends, which lost 0 bases and 5 bases, there was a span of 11 bases. CDR3 length equals 15 residues. The germline V gene has CDR1 SGHRS and CDR2 YFSETQ. The CDR3 reads CASSLVSYTTGELFF. In DNA form, the CDR3 reads TGCGCCAGCAGCTTGGTGTCCTATACTACCGGGGAGCTGTTTTTT.

The sample holds a few counts of this clone. The chain has TRBV30 and TRBJ2-7; perhaps TRBD1 as D (6 bases). The CDR3 has 15 amino acids. The germline gives CDR1 GTSNPN, CDR2 SVGIG (reference sequence). The V gene lost 3 bases and the J gene lost 4 bases, with 19 bases spanning the gap. The CDR3 coding sequence is TGTGCCTGGAGGAAATGGACAGCCAGAATATACGAGCAGTACTTC. Its translation is CAWRKWTARIYEQYF.

This clone was seen a few times. The V call is TRBV18, the J call TRBJ2-7, with D possibly being TRBD1 (5 bases). V gave up 5 bases and J gave up 6 bases, with 14 bases separating them. The CDR3 extends over 13 amino acids. CDR1 KGHSH and CDR2 LQKENI come from the germline V gene. The CDR3 is CASSSRDSGEQYF. The CDR3 nucleotides read TGTGCCAGCTCAAGCAGGGATTCGGGCGAGCAGTACTTC.

There are a few counts of this clone. V gene TRBV6-5 combines with J gene TRBJ2-3; D remains unclear. The germline V gene encodes CDR1 MNHEY and CDR2 SVGAGI. The CDR3 extends over 14 amino acids. Trimming cost V 4 bases and J 0 bases, with 8 bases left between them. The CDR3 protein is CASSLAPSTDTQYF. The CDR3, as DNA: TGTGCCAGCAGTTTAGCTCCTAGCACAGATACGCAGTATTTT.

This clone was recorded only once. The V call is TRBV9, the J call TRBJ2-5, with D perhaps matching TRBD1 or TRBD2 (6 bases each). CDR1 is SGDLS, CDR2 YYNGEE, per germline. V lost 1 base and J 5 bases, leaving 18 bases between the germline ends. This CDR3 contains 16 residues. The CDR3 DNA reads as TGTGCCAGCAGCGTATCGGTCACCAGGGGACTGGAGACCCAGTACTTC. The encoded protein is CASSVSVTRGLETQYF.

The chain uses TRBV25-1 and TRBJ1-2; the D is unclear. The CDR3 totals 13 residues. The germline V and J ends were trimmed by 2 bases and 0 bases, with 4 bases remaining between them. The V gene's germline CDR1 is MGHDK and CDR2 SYGVNS. In DNA form, the CDR3 reads TGTGCCAGCAGTGAACGCGCTAACTATGGCTACACCTTC. It yields the protein CASSERANYGYTF.

V is TRBV14 and J is TRBJ1-1; 10 bases line up with TRBD1. Losses at the gene ends were 4 bases for V and 11 bases for J; bases not matched to a gene: 1. CDR3 size: 11 residues. CDR1 SGHDN and CDR2 FVKESK come from the germline V gene. As DNA, the CDR3 is TGTGCCAGCAGCCTGGGACAGGGGGCTTTCTTT. Protein sequence: CASSLGQGAFF.

This clone was counted a few times. In DNA form, the CDR3 reads TGCAGCGTTGAACCCTCCCACGGGGGGGCCTACAATGAGCAGTTCTTC. This encodes CSVEPSHGGAYNEQFF. J is TRBJ2-1 and V is TRBV29-1; TRBD2 aligns across 8 bases. This CDR3 region has 16 residues. Germline-derived CDR1 and CDR2 are SQVTM and ANQGSEA. Trimming cost V 2 bases and J 2 bases; bases outside gene matches: 8.

V and J are TRBV6-6 and TRBJ1-4; D unresolved. The V and J ends lost 8 bases and 8 bases respectively, with 15 bases between them. The CDR3 is 13 amino acids. Germline values: CDR1 MNHNY, CDR2 SVGAGI (reference sequence). The CDR3 here is CASDFTPREKLFF. The CDR3 coding sequence is TGTGCCAGCGATTTTACCCCGCGGGAAAAACTGTTTTTT.

This clone was seen more than once but under ten times. The rearrangement joins TRBV30 to TRBJ1-2; D call uncertain. The CDR3 runs 13 residues. The V and J ends lost 2 bases and 4 bases respectively, with 11 bases between them. Germline V gives CDR1 GTSNPN, CDR2 SVGIG (reference sequence). The chain's CDR3 is CAWSTVRVYGYTF. The CDR3 DNA reads TGTGCCTGGAGTACCGTGCGAGTCTATGGCTACACCTTC.

The chain employs TRBV10-3 and TRBJ2-1; D is ambiguous. The V end was cut by 5 bases, the J end by 5 bases, with 7 bases between. The CDR3 contains 12 residues. Germline V lookup: CDR1 ENHRY, CDR2 SYGVKD. The CDR3 DNA follows: TGTGCCATCAGTAGCGCTAACAATGAGCAGTTCTTC. Protein sequence: CAISSANNEQFF.

The CDR3, as DNA: TGTGCCAGCAGCCGAACAGGTCAGAACACTGAAGCTTTCTTT. Protein sequence: CASSRTGQNTEAFF. This chain connects TRBV7-2 to TRBJ1-1; D is possibly TRBD1 (5 bases). The germline V gene has CDR1 SGHTA and CDR2 FQGNSA. There are 14 residues in the CDR3. Trimming took off 5 bases at V and 1 base at J, with 11 bases between the two ends.

The chain combines TRBV10-3 with TRBJ2-7, with D possibly called TRBD1 or TRBD2 (5 bases each). From germline, CDR1 is ENHRY and CDR2 SYGVKD. The CDR3 runs to 15 residues. V dropped 0 bases and J dropped 1 base, with 10 bases sitting between them. In nucleotides, the CDR3 is TGTGCCATCAGTGAGTCGACGGGACGGTCCTACGAGCAGTACTTC. This encodes CAISESTGRSYEQYF.

This clone has just a few counts. The gene calls are TRBV5-6 and TRBJ1-1, with 11 positions matching TRBD1. From germline, CDR1 is SGHDT and CDR2 YYEEEE. This CDR3 contains 16 residues. J lost 0 bases, V lost 0 bases, and 1 base had no gene match. As DNA, the CDR3 is TGTGCCAGCAGCTTGGGGACAGGGGGCCTGAACACTGAAGCTTTCTTT. It is translated as CASSLGTGGLNTEAFF.

This clone was detected only a few times. The V and J genes are TRBV13 and TRBJ2-3; D is unclear. V lost 6 bases and J lost 2, with 9 bases in between. The CDR3 runs to 13 residues. From germline, CDR1 is PRHDT and CDR2 FYEKMQ (reference sequence). CDR3 loop: CASRRIFTDTQYF. The CDR3 DNA is TGTGCCAGCAGGAGGATCTTCACAGATACGCAGTATTTT.

Turning to this clone: Other DNA sequences in the sample encode the same CDR3. The CDR3 here is CSVGQNTGELFF. CDR3 DNA: TGCAGCGTTGGACAGAACACCGGGGAGCTGTTTTTT. V usage is TRBV29-1 and J usage is TRBJ2-2; D call uncertain. This CDR3 contains 12 residues. Deletions cut 4 bases from V and 1 base from J, with 4 bases between. The V gene's germline CDR1 is SQVTM and CDR2 ANQGSEA.

In DNA, the CDR3 is TGTGCCAGCAGTTTAATCGGCACTCACACTGAAGCTTTCTTT. This gives the protein CASSLIGTHTEAFF. The gene calls are TRBV27 and TRBJ1-1; no firm D call. Trimming removed 2 bases from V and 3 bases from J, with 10 bases in between. This CDR3 is 14 amino acids long. The germline CDR1 and CDR2 sequences are MNHEY and SMNVEV (reference sequence).

The sample holds a few counts of this clone. The chain recombines TRBV29-1 with TRBJ2-5; D is ambiguous. V was shortened by 4 bases and J by 5 bases, with 11 bases between the two germline ends. There are 12 residues in the CDR3. CDR1 is SQVTM and CDR2 is ANQGSEA in the germline V gene. The CDR3 loop is CSVGHAGETQYF. As DNA, the CDR3 is TGCAGCGTTGGACACGCCGGGGAGACCCAGTACTTC.

In its sample, this clone was seen once. This chain uses TRBV2 with TRBJ1-6; TRBD1 matches at 8 bases. J was trimmed by 11 bases and V by 4 bases; bases with no gene match: 4. There are 13 residues in the CDR3. The germline V gene has CDR1 SNHLY and CDR2 FYNNEI. The CDR3 DNA follows: TGTGCCAGCAGTGGACAGGGGAATCCACCCCTCCACTTT. It specifies CASSGQGNPPLHF.

This chain uses TRBV25-1 with TRBJ2-1, with D perhaps matching TRBD2 (5 bases). V lost 6 bases, J lost 4 bases, and 13 bases lay in between. From germline, CDR1 is MGHDK and CDR2 SYGVNS. CDR3 length: 14 residues. The CDR3 nucleotides are TGTGCCAGCAGCCGCGCCGGAGGTTACAATGAGCAGTTCTTC. It codes for CASSRAGGYNEQFF. Based on the CDR3 plus reference TRBV25-1 and TRBJ2-1, the full variable domain is EADIYQTPRYLVIGTGKKITLECSQTMGHDKMYWYQQDPGMELHLIHYSYGVNSTEKGDLSSESTVSRIRTEHFPLTLESARPSHTSQYLCASSRAGGYNEQFFGPGTRLTVL.